A selection of T cell receptor beta chains follows, all from one sample in a study of identical twins. TCRdb processed the 5' RACE reads anew with MiXCR; each CDR3 protein has one entry. Among fewer than 550,000 distinct CDR3 sequences, about 15% were seen once, and the ten largest hold 0.44%. These data also formed part of another study, on yellow fever vaccine responses in identical twins.

The sample taken for sequencing was CD4+ T cells sorted from blood. These receptors were taken from a woman aged 18-29 years in good health. The CDR3 runs from the conserved cysteine through the conserved F or W. Fields, in order: V gene, J gene, clone size, D gene, CDR3 protein, CDR3 DNA. D genes are given only for firm matches. Rows give clone size only sometimes, using once, few, many, or a class for an expanded clone.

v_call: TRBV6-5; j_call: TRBJ2-1; clone_size: -; d_call: -; cdr3_aa: CASSLFGTRYNEQFF; cdr3_nt: TGTGCCAGCAGTTTGTTTGGGACTCGATACAATGAGCAGTTCTTC
v_call: TRBV7-9; j_call: TRBJ2-4; clone_size: -; d_call: -; cdr3_aa: CASSVAGLQNIQYF; cdr3_nt: TGTGCCAGCAGCGTAGCCGGACTACAAAACATTCAGTACTTC
v_call: TRBV11-2; j_call: TRBJ2-1; clone_size: few; d_call: -; cdr3_aa: CASTLGTNEQFF; cdr3_nt: TGTGCCAGCACATTGGGTACGAATGAGCAGTTCTTC
v_call: TRBV20-1; j_call: TRBJ2-3; clone_size: many; d_call: -; cdr3_aa: CSARAGAGAPSNTQYF; cdr3_nt: TGCAGTGCCAGAGCAGGGGCGGGGGCCCCGTCGAATACGCAGTATTTT
v_call: TRBV5-1; j_call: TRBJ2-5; clone_size: -; d_call: TRBD1; cdr3_aa: CASSPPSTGSGETQYF; cdr3_nt: TGCGCCAGCAGCCCCCCCTCGACAGGGAGTGGAGAGACCCAGTACTTC
v_call: TRBV28; j_call: TRBJ2-3; clone_size: -; d_call: TRBD2; cdr3_aa: CASSFRLAGMGQYF; cdr3_nt: TGTGCCAGCAGTTTTAGACTAGCGGGGATGGGGCAGTATTTT
v_call: TRBV3-1; j_call: TRBJ2-3; clone_size: -; d_call: TRBD2; cdr3_aa: CASSQGSGGITDTQYF; cdr3_nt: TGTGCCAGCAGCCAAGGAAGCGGGGGGATCACAGATACGCAGTATTTT
v_call: TRBV5-1; j_call: TRBJ2-3; clone_size: few; d_call: TRBD2; cdr3_aa: CASSLAVGTSGGADTQYF; cdr3_nt: TGCGCCAGCAGCTTGGCCGTCGGGACTAGCGGGGGGGCGGATACGCAGTATTTT
v_call: TRBV7-6; j_call: TRBJ2-7; clone_size: -; d_call: -; cdr3_aa: CASSLGPVRWEQYF; cdr3_nt: TGTGCCAGCAGCTTAGGCCCTGTACGTTGGGAGCAGTACTTC
v_call: TRBV12-3/TRBV12-4; j_call: TRBJ2-2; clone_size: -; d_call: -; cdr3_aa: CASSFLSRNTGELFF; cdr3_nt: TGTGCCAGCAGTTTTCTTTCGCGGAACACCGGGGAGCTGTTTTTT
v_call: TRBV20-1; j_call: TRBJ2-5; clone_size: -; d_call: -; cdr3_aa: CSARGYQETQYF; cdr3_nt: TGCAGTGCTAGAGGGTACCAAGAGACCCAGTACTTC
v_call: TRBV29-1; j_call: TRBJ2-1; clone_size: -; d_call: -; cdr3_aa: CSVVRPYGYNEQFF; cdr3_nt: TGCAGCGTTGTGAGGCCTTACGGATACAATGAGCAGTTCTTC
v_call: TRBV12-3/TRBV12-4; j_call: TRBJ1-2; clone_size: few; d_call: -; cdr3_aa: CASSLARGMGDGYTF; cdr3_nt: TGTGCCAGCAGTTTAGCGCGCGGGATGGGCGATGGCTACACCTTC
v_call: TRBV12-3/TRBV12-4; j_call: TRBJ1-2; clone_size: few; d_call: -; cdr3_aa: CASSLNRANYGYTF; cdr3_nt: TGTGCCAGCAGTTTAAACAGAGCGAACTATGGCTACACCTTC
v_call: TRBV10-2; j_call: TRBJ1-5; clone_size: few; d_call: TRBD1; cdr3_aa: CASSGTGGRGNQPQHF; cdr3_nt: TGCGCCAGCAGTGGGACAGGGGGCCGGGGCAATCAGCCCCAGCATTTT
v_call: TRBV7-9; j_call: TRBJ1-1; clone_size: few; d_call: -; cdr3_aa: CASSLQTNTEAFF; cdr3_nt: TGTGCCAGCAGCTTACAGACCAACACTGAAGCTTTCTTT
v_call: TRBV14; j_call: TRBJ2-3; clone_size: -; d_call: -; cdr3_aa: CASSLQQGPDTQYF; cdr3_nt: TGTGCCAGCAGTCTCCAACAGGGACCAGATACGCAGTATTTT
v_call: TRBV13; j_call: TRBJ2-3; clone_size: -; d_call: TRBD2; cdr3_aa: CASSFRLAGEDTQYF; cdr3_nt: TGTGCCAGCAGCTTCCGACTAGCGGGGGAAGATACGCAGTATTTT
v_call: TRBV12-3/TRBV12-4; j_call: TRBJ2-4; clone_size: many; d_call: -; cdr3_aa: CASSFDTLAKNIQYF; cdr3_nt: TGTGCCAGCAGTTTTGACACACTAGCCAAAAACATTCAGTACTTC
v_call: TRBV29-1; j_call: TRBJ2-5; clone_size: few; d_call: -; cdr3_aa: CSVSGGPYQETQYF; cdr3_nt: TGCAGCGTTTCCGGCGGGCCGTACCAAGAGACCCAGTACTTC
v_call: TRBV24-1; j_call: TRBJ2-5; clone_size: few; d_call: -; cdr3_aa: CATGRQETQYF; cdr3_nt: TGTGCCACCGGAAGACAAGAGACCCAGTACTTC
v_call: TRBV4-2; j_call: TRBJ2-2; clone_size: -; d_call: -; cdr3_aa: CASSQGRTSTGELFF; cdr3_nt: TGTGCCAGCAGCCAAGGCCGTACAAGCACCGGGGAGCTGTTTTTT
v_call: TRBV5-1; j_call: TRBJ2-1; clone_size: -; d_call: TRBD2; cdr3_aa: CASSPLIAGGEQFF; cdr3_nt: TGCGCCAGCAGCCCCCTCATAGCGGGAGGTGAGCAGTTCTTC
v_call: TRBV12-3/TRBV12-4; j_call: TRBJ2-5; clone_size: few; d_call: -; cdr3_aa: CASSSVQQETQYF; cdr3_nt: TGTGCCAGCAGTTCGGTACAACAAGAGACCCAGTACTTC
v_call: TRBV12-3/TRBV12-4; j_call: TRBJ1-1; clone_size: many; d_call: -; cdr3_aa: CASSLRMAMTEAFF; cdr3_nt: TGTGCCAGCAGTTTACGCATGGCAATGACTGAAGCTTTCTTT
v_call: TRBV20-1; j_call: TRBJ1-5; clone_size: -; d_call: TRBD1; cdr3_aa: CSAVGTGNQPQHF; cdr3_nt: TGCAGTGCCGTCGGGACAGGCAATCAGCCCCAGCATTTT
v_call: TRBV7-9; j_call: TRBJ2-3; clone_size: -; d_call: TRBD2; cdr3_aa: CASSGASGGRTADTQYF; cdr3_nt: TGTGCCAGCAGCGGCGCTTCGGGCGGGAGGACGGCAGATACGCAGTATTTT
v_call: TRBV10-2; j_call: TRBJ2-2; clone_size: few; d_call: -; cdr3_aa: CASSVLVGTGELFF; cdr3_nt: TGCGCCAGCAGTGTGTTGGTGGGCACCGGGGAGCTGTTTTTT
v_call: TRBV5-1; j_call: TRBJ1-3; clone_size: -; d_call: -; cdr3_aa: CASSQGQVSGNTIYF; cdr3_nt: TGCGCCAGCAGTCAGGGGCAGGTCTCTGGAAACACCATATATTTT
v_call: TRBV5-1; j_call: TRBJ2-3; clone_size: -; d_call: -; cdr3_aa: CASSVRTPPDTQYF; cdr3_nt: TGCGCCAGCAGCGTTCGGACCCCGCCGGATACGCAGTATTTT
v_call: TRBV11-1; j_call: TRBJ2-6; clone_size: -; d_call: -; cdr3_aa: CASSLVGSLSSGANVLTF; cdr3_nt: TGTGCCAGCAGCTTAGTGGGATCCCTCTCCTCCGGGGCCAACGTCCTGACTTTC
v_call: TRBV6-2/TRBV6-3; j_call: TRBJ1-5; clone_size: few; d_call: TRBD1; cdr3_aa: CASSRRDRVTQPQHF; cdr3_nt: TGTGCCAGCAGTCGCCGGGACAGGGTGACTCAGCCCCAGCATTTT
v_call: TRBV7-9; j_call: TRBJ1-1; clone_size: -; d_call: -; cdr3_aa: CASSPHFPGGTEAFF; cdr3_nt: TGTGCCAGCAGTCCGCACTTCCCCGGGGGCACTGAAGCTTTCTTT
v_call: TRBV27; j_call: TRBJ1-4; clone_size: many; d_call: -; cdr3_aa: CASSSGKLVEKLFF; cdr3_nt: TGTGCCAGCAGTTCCGGCAAATTGGTCGAAAAACTGTTTTTT